The 31 T cell receptor beta chains presented below share a single source sample, sequenced in a study of technical replicates of blood from a handful of donors. TCRdb's table, derived via immunoSEQ multiplex PCR, lists solely in-frame clones and lacks some. The table records more than 75,000 clones, roughly 93% of them present only once. Specimen: T cells isolated from PBMCs. The source is a human donor in good health.

The genes are TRBV7-2 and TRBJ1-1; D gene uncertain. The germline V and J ends were trimmed by 5 bases and 0 bases, with 13 bases remaining between them. From germline, CDR1 is SGHTA and CDR2 FQGNSA. The CDR3 is 15 residues long. In DNA, the CDR3 is TGTGCCAGCAGCCTCCACAATACCTTGAACACTGAAGCTTTCTTT. This gives the protein CASSLHNTLNTEAFF.

This chain links TRBV28 with TRBJ2-3, with TRBD1 identical over 11 bases. This CDR3 contains 16 residues. V was clipped by 5 bases and J by 6 bases; unmatched bases: 10. Germline V gene lookup returns CDR1 MDHEN and CDR2 SYDVKM. The CDR3, as DNA: TGTGCCAGCAGTCCTTGGACAGGGGGCGCCCCGGATACGCAGTATTTT. Its translation: CASSPWTGGAPDTQYF.

The chain has TRBV11-1 and TRBJ2-3, with D tentatively TRBD2 (5 bases). Trimming cost V 2 bases and J 2 bases, with 17 bases left between them. The CDR3 is made up of 17 amino acids. Germline-derived CDR1 and CDR2 are SGHAT and FQDESV (reference sequence). The CDR3 nucleotides read TGTGCCAGCAGCTTATACATGAGGACTCGGAACACAGATACGCAGTATTTT. It encodes CASSLYMRTRNTDTQYF.

The V gene is TRBV9, the J gene TRBJ1-2; maybe TRBD1 (6 bases). Trimming shortened V by 0 bases and J by 2 bases, and 8 bases separated the two germline ends. The CDR3 extends over 14 amino acids. Looked up from germline, CDR1 is SGDLS and CDR2 is YYNGEE. CDR3 nucleotide sequence: TGTGCCAGCAGCGTAGGAGGGACAAACTATGGCTACACCTTC. It specifies CASSVGGTNYGYTF.

This sequence joins TRBV5-1 and TRBJ2-5; 10 positions agree with TRBD2. The CDR3 loop spans 16 amino acids. Germline loops: CDR1 SGHRS, CDR2 YFSETQ. J gave up 4 bases and V 4 bases, and 10 bases lay outside the gene matches. The CDR3 DNA sequence: TGCGCCAGCAGCGGAACTAGCGGGACCCGGGGAGAGACCCAGTACTTC. Protein product: CASSGTSGTRGETQYF.

The gene calls are TRBV6-4 and TRBJ1-2; possible D gene TRBD1, 5 bases. Germline V gene lookup returns CDR1 MRHNA and CDR2 SNTAGT. Trimming cost V 3 bases and J 5 bases, with 16 bases left between them. This CDR3 spans 15 amino acids. The CDR3 protein is CASSETDTSVYGYTF. Written as DNA, the CDR3 is TGTGCCAGCAGTGAAACGGACACCTCGGTATATGGCTACACCTTC.

The chain couples TRBV7-2 to TRBJ1-1; TRBD1 might be the D (5 bases). Trimming pared 5 bases from V and 3 bases from J, leaving 19 bases between. The CDR3 is 16 residues long. Germline V gene lookup returns CDR1 SGHTA and CDR2 FQGNSA. The CDR3: CASSIGWDRGDTEAFF. CDR3 DNA sequence: TGTGCCAGCAGCATAGGCTGGGACCGGGGGGACACTGAAGCTTTCTTT. The full variable domain, completed using reference TRBV7-2 and TRBJ1-1, is GAGVSQSPSNKVTEKGKDVELRCDPISGHTALYWYRQSLGQGLEFLIYFQGNSAPDKSGLPSDRFSAERTGGSVSTLTIQRTQQEDSAVYLCASSIGWDRGDTEAFFGQGTRLTVV.

V usage is TRBV5-1 and J usage is TRBJ2-7; 11 positions match TRBD1. The CDR3 runs to 15 residues. CDR1 is SGHRS, CDR2 YFSETQ, per germline. V lost 1 base and J lost 2; bases outside the gene matches: 2. The CDR3 loop is CASSLSGQGAYEQYF. The CDR3 bases are TGCGCCAGCAGCTTGTCGGGACAGGGGGCCTACGAGCAGTACTTC.

This chain joins TRBV10-2 and TRBJ1-3, with D tentatively TRBD1 (6 bases). CDR1 is WSHSY and CDR2 is SAAADI in the germline V gene. The ends were cut back, 0 bases at V and 4 bases at J, with 7 bases in the middle. The CDR3 spans 14 residues. In DNA, the CDR3 is TGCGCCAGCAGTGAGTCAGGGGGAGGAAACACCATATATTTT. This sequence encodes CASSESGGGNTIYF.

This chain uses TRBV29-1 with TRBJ2-2, with D possibly being TRBD1 (5 bases). There are 13 residues in the CDR3. Trimming stripped 7 bases from V and 2 bases from J, with 11 bases between. The V gene's germline CDR1 is SQVTM and CDR2 ANQGSEA. CDR3: CSAYRSNTGELFF. CDR3 DNA sequence: TGCAGCGCCTACAGGTCAAACACCGGGGAGCTGTTTTTT.

The V call is TRBV2, the J call TRBJ1-5; TRBD1 is a possible D gene (6 bases). This CDR3 has 14 amino acids. Germline-derived CDR1 and CDR2 are SNHLY and FYNNEI. With 7 bases removed from V and 6 bases from J, the gap between germline ends came to 16 bases. In DNA form, the CDR3 reads TGTGCCAGCACCCCCGGGGGGGCCCGTCAGCCCCAGCATTTT. Its protein product is CASTPGGARQPQHF.

This sequence joins TRBV6-5 and TRBJ1-1; possible D gene TRBD1, 6 bases. The CDR3 sequence is 14 residues long. Trimming shortened V by 7 bases and J by 1 base, and 13 bases separated the two germline ends. Germline V gives CDR1 MNHEY, CDR2 SVGAGI. CDR3 bases: TGTGCCAGCAATCAAGGGGGGGGGAACACTGAAGCTTTCTTT. This gives the protein CASNQGGGNTEAFF.

The genes are TRBV28 and TRBJ2-1, with 12 nucleotides matching TRBD2. The CDR3 spans 15 residues. Germline loops: CDR1 MDHEN, CDR2 SYDVKM. The J segment lost 8 bases and the V segment lost 4 bases, leaving 6 bases of the junction unmatched. The CDR3 coding sequence is TGTGCCAGCAGTTCTACTAGCGGGAGGATAGATGAGCAGTTCTTC. This translates into CASSSTSGRIDEQFF. The full variable domain, rest sourced from reference TRBV28 and TRBJ2-1, is DVKVTQSSRYLVKRTGEKVFLECVQDMDHENMFWYRQDPGLGLRLIYFSYDVKMKEKGDIPEGYSVSREKKERFSLILESASTNQTSMYLCASSSTSGRIDEQFFGPGTRLTVL.

A single count supports this clone. This sequence joins TRBV9 and TRBJ2-7, with a tentative D call TRBD2 (7 bases). The CDR3 contains 14 residues. CDR1 is SGDLS, CDR2 YYNGEE, per germline. V lost 0 bases to trimming and J lost 5 bases, with 12 bases between them. CDR3 sequence: CASSVGGGGHEQYF. DNA for the CDR3: TGTGCCAGCAGCGTAGGAGGGGGGGGCCACGAGCAGTACTTC.

This rearrangement joins TRBV11-2 to TRBJ2-2; 8 nucleotides agree with TRBD2. The CDR3 is made up of 15 amino acids. Germline trimming cut 5 bases from V and 1 base from J; bases unmatched to any gene: 3. Per the germline V gene, CDR1 is SGHAT and CDR2 is FQNNGV. In DNA, the CDR3 is TGTGCCAGCAGCCGGAGCGGGGGGAACACCGGGGAGCTGTTTTTT. Its translation is CASSRSGGNTGELFF.

This clone was seen only once. The V gene is TRBV6-1, the J gene TRBJ2-7, with a possible D match to TRBD2 (6 bases). V lost 4 bases and J lost 7, with 14 bases in between. From germline, CDR1 is MNHNS and CDR2 SASEGT. This CDR3 comprises 13 residues. CDR3 coding DNA: TGTGCCAGCAGTGGTGGACTAACGGGGGAGCAGTACTTC. Translating gives CASSGGLTGEQYF.

The rearrangement joins TRBV5-6 to TRBJ1-2; TRBD1 might be the D (5 bases). V lost 3 bases and J lost 4, with 10 bases in between. The CDR3 covers 13 residues. CDR1 SGHDT and CDR2 YYEEEE come from the germline V gene. CDR3 in amino acids: CASSSGHVYGYTF. The CDR3, as DNA: TGTGCCAGCAGCTCAGGACACGTCTATGGCTACACCTTC. Full variable domain (outside the CDR3, taken from reference TRBV5-6 and TRBJ1-2): DAGVTQSPTHLIKTRGQQVTLRCSPKSGHDTVSWYQQALGQGPQFIFQYYEEEERQRGNFPDRFSGHQFPNYSSELNVNALLLGDSALYLCASSSGHVYGYTFGSGTRLTVV.

The chain combines TRBV28 with TRBJ1-5; perhaps TRBD1 as D (5 bases). V lost 6 bases, J lost 9 bases, and 18 bases lay in between. Germline values: CDR1 MDHEN, CDR2 SYDVKM. The CDR3 is 14 amino acids. The CDR3 is CASRSAQASGPQHF. The CDR3 DNA is TGTGCCAGCAGGTCGGCACAGGCCTCCGGGCCCCAGCATTTT.

This sequence joins TRBV5-1 and TRBJ1-6, with unresolved D. The germline V gene encodes CDR1 SGHRS and CDR2 YFSETQ. Trimming shortened V by 0 bases and J by 8 bases, and 9 bases separated the two germline ends. CDR3 length: 14 residues. The CDR3 nucleotides read TGCGCCAGCAGCTTGGGCCGCTACGATTCACCCCTCCACTTT. This translates into CASSLGRYDSPLHF.

This chain joins TRBV29-1 and TRBJ2-3; TRBD1 might be the D (6 bases). Germline lookup yields CDR1 SQVTM and CDR2 ANQGSEA. The CDR3 spans 14 residues. V lost 5 bases to trimming and J lost 4 bases, with 16 bases between them. The CDR3 DNA follows: TGCAGCGTTTTGGGGGCCGTACAGGCAGATACGCAGTATTTT. Its translation: CSVLGAVQADTQYF.

The chain joins TRBV10-3 to TRBJ1-1; D may be TRBD1 (6 bases). CDR1 and CDR2 (germline): ENHRY, SYGVKD. The CDR3 spans 16 residues. Trimming stripped 2 bases from V and 4 bases from J, with 17 bases between. The CDR3 DNA reads TGTGCCATCAGTGAGATGGGGGCAGGGTGGAGCACTGAAGCTTTCTTT. Translated, it gives CAISEMGAGWSTEAFF.

The V gene is TRBV18, the J gene TRBJ1-5; tentatively, D is TRBD1 (5 bases). CDR1 and CDR2 from the germline V gene are KGHSH and LQKENI. CDR3 length: 14 amino acids. V dropped 3 bases and J dropped 9 bases, with 15 bases sitting between them. CDR3 nucleotide sequence: TGTGCCAGCTCACCGGGGCAGGATCTGTGGCCCCAGCATTTT. This translates into CASSPGQDLWPQHF.

The chain links TRBV28 to TRBJ2-1, with D possibly TRBD1 on 5 matching bases. The CDR3 loop spans 14 amino acids. Looked up from germline, CDR1 is MDHEN and CDR2 is SYDVKM. Trimming took 5 bases from V and 7 from J, leaving 15 bases between them. As DNA, the CDR3 is TGTGCCAGCAGTAGACGCCAGGGTAGGAATGAGCAGTTCTTC. Translation gives CASSRRQGRNEQFF.

The rearrangement joins TRBV5-1 to TRBJ1-1; no definite D call. Trimming stripped 0 bases from V and 2 bases from J, with 20 bases between. Per germline, CDR1 SGHRS and CDR2 YFSETQ. CDR3 size: 18 residues. As DNA, the CDR3 is TGCGCCAGCAGCTTGGGCGGGTCCGGGGAATGGCTTAACACTGAAGCTTTCTTT. It is translated as CASSLGGSGEWLNTEAFF.

The rearrangement uses TRBV19 and TRBJ1-6, with D possibly being TRBD1 (6 bases). The V gene lost 7 bases and the J gene lost 6 bases, with 16 bases spanning the gap. This CDR3 has 15 amino acids. Germline V gene sequence: CDR1 LNHDA, CDR2 SQIVND (reference sequence). The CDR3 region has the DNA TGTGCCAGTAACGATATACAGGGACCTAATTCACCCCTCCACTTT. Protein product: CASNDIQGPNSPLHF.

The gene calls are TRBV2 and TRBJ2-1, with 10 bases lining up with TRBD1. The CDR3 has 16 amino acids. In germline, CDR1 is SNHLY, CDR2 FYNNEI. V lost 6 bases, J lost 4 bases, and 9 bases stayed unmatched. The CDR3 DNA sequence: TGTGCCAGCAGGATTACGGGACAGGGGCCTTACAATGAGCAGTTCTTC. Amino acids: CASRITGQGPYNEQFF.

The chain combines TRBV10-1 with TRBJ2-3; 8 bases match TRBD1. The CDR3 loop spans 15 amino acids. With V trimmed by 6 bases and J by 4 bases, 9 bases remained unmatched. Germline-derived CDR1 and CDR2 are WNHNN and SYGVQD (reference sequence). The CDR3 reads CASSWGQVTADTQYF. CDR3 DNA sequence: TGCGCCAGCAGCTGGGGACAGGTCACGGCAGATACGCAGTATTTT.

This clone was counted once. CDR3 coding DNA: TGTGCCAGCCGCCGGGACAGTAATCAGCCCCAGCATTTT. This encodes CASRRDSNQPQHF. This chain uses TRBV25-1 with TRBJ1-5, with 7 positions matching TRBD1. Germline V lookup: CDR1 MGHDK, CDR2 SYGVNS. The CDR3 runs to 13 residues. V lost 8 bases to trimming and J lost 4 bases; unmatched junction nucleotides: 5.

V gene TRBV19 combines with J gene TRBJ2-7, with D perhaps matching TRBD2 (7 bases). Germline CDR1 and CDR2: LNHDA and SQIVND (reference sequence). The CDR3 loop spans 15 amino acids. The V gene lost 4 bases and the J gene lost 2 bases, with 15 bases spanning the gap. In nucleotides, the CDR3 is TGTGCCAGTAGTAGAAGCGGGGACAAAACCTACGAGCAGTACTTC. This translates into CASSRSGDKTYEQYF.

The genes are TRBV4-1 and TRBJ1-1; TRBD1 matches 9 bases. Looked up from germline, CDR1 is MGHRA and CDR2 is YSYEKL. The CDR3 length is 15 residues. With V trimmed by 3 bases and J by 3 bases, 5 bases remained unmatched. The CDR3 DNA sequence: TGCGCCAGCAGCCACGACAGGGGGTATCACACTGAAGCTTTCTTT. The encoded protein is CASSHDRGYHTEAFF.

This chain connects TRBV9 to TRBJ2-5; TRBD1 agrees at 9 bases. Germline CDR1 reads SGDLS; CDR2 reads YYNGEE. This CDR3 is 15 amino acids long. V trimming: 0 bases; J trimming: 2 bases; junction bases outside the gene matches: 2. Here the CDR3 reads CASSVDGTGQETQYF. The CDR3 DNA sequence: TGTGCCAGCAGCGTAGACGGGACAGGGCAAGAGACCCAGTACTTC. Full variable domain (remainder filled in from reference TRBV9 and TRBJ2-5): DSGVTQTPKHLITATGQRVTLRCSPRSGDLSVYWYQQSLDQGLQFLIQYYNGEERAKGNILERFSAQQFPDLHSELNLSSLELGDSALYFCASSVDGTGQETQYFGPGTRLLVL.